This T cell receptor beta chain was recovered during a study of shared clonotypes between healthy human individuals. The authors split each subset's genomic DNA evenly across several immunoSEQ plates. Clones were read by immunoSEQ multiplex PCR, and TCRdb kept only the in-frame ones, dropping some. The sample includes about 1 million clones, under 80% of them seen just once. V lost 1 base and J lost 6; bases outside the gene matches: 6. This CDR3 has 16 residues. Germline V gene data show CDR1 as SGHTA and CDR2 as FQGNSA. The donor population consisted of healthy HIV-negative adults with no recent acute infections or vaccinations.

Sequenced sample: memory CD4+ T cells sorted from blood. Subset: CD45RA-negative fraction. The chain uses TRBV7-2 and TRBJ1-5, with 10 bases that match TRBD1. This TCR came from a man between 18 and 29 years old in good health. The CDR3 DNA reads TGTGCCAGCAGCTTAGAGGGTGGGACAGGGGCTCAGCCCCAGCATTTT. Translated, it gives CASSLEGGTGAQPQHF. Drawing the rest from reference TRBV7-2 and TRBJ1-5, the complete variable domain is GAGVSQSPSNKVTEKGKDVELRCDPISGHTALYWYRQSLGQGLEFLIYFQGNSAPDKSGLPSDRFSAERTGGSVSTLTIQRTQQEDSAVYLCASSLEGGTGAQPQHFGDGTRLSIL.